One and the same sample provided the 3 T cell receptor beta chains below, sequenced in a study of CD8 T cells in Susac syndrome. cDNA came from 0.5 to 1 ug RNA primed by random hexamers. TCRdb analysed the immunoSEQ multiplex PCR reads with MiXCR anew, one entry per CDR3 protein. The sample carries roughly 150,000 distinct CDR3 sequences, about 93% recorded once. The specimen sequenced was CD4+ T cells from PBMCs. These receptors were collected from a human donor in good health.

This sequence joins TRBV6-4 and TRBJ2-4; 7 bases align to TRBD1. The CDR3 runs to 13 residues. CDR1 MRHNA and CDR2 SNTAGT come from the germline V gene. V lost 8 bases and J lost 6; bases outside the gene matches: 7. CDR3 nucleotide sequence: TGTGCCAGCGGCGACAGGGCTGGAAACATTCAGTACTTC. Its translation is CASGDRAGNIQYF.

This chain uses TRBV6-5 with TRBJ1-2; maybe TRBD1 (5 bases). The CDR3 contains 13 residues. The V end was cut by 0 bases, the J end by 8 bases, with 10 bases between. The V gene's germline CDR1 is MNHEY and CDR2 SVGAGI. The CDR3 loop reads CASSYSQGRGYTF. The CDR3 DNA follows: TGTGCCAGCAGTTACTCTCAGGGACGGGGCTACACCTTC.

The CDR3: CASSQGGGYEAFF. In DNA form, the CDR3 reads TGTGCCAGCAGCCAAGGGGGCGGTTATGAAGCTTTCTTT. V usage is TRBV3-1 and J usage is TRBJ1-1; a possible D gene is TRBD1 (5 bases). The CDR3 covers 13 residues. V lost 1 base, J lost 7 bases, and 10 bases lay in between. Germline CDR1 LGHDT, CDR2 YNNKEL (reference sequence).